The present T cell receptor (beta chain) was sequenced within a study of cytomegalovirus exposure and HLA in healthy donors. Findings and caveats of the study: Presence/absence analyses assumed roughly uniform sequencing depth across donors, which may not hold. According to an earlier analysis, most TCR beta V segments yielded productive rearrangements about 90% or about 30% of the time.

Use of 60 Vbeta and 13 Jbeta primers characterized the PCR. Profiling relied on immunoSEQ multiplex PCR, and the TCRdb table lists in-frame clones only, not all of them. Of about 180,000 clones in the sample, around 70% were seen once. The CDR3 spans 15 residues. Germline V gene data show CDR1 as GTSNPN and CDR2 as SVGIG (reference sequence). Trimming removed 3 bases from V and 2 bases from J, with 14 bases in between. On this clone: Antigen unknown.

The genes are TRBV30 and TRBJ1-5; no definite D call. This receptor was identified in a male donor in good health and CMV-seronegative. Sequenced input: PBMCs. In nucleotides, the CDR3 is TGTGCCTGGAGCACGAGAGGGTTACGCAATCAGCCCCAGCATTTT. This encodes CAWSTRGLRNQPQHF.